This T cell receptor beta chain came from a study of T cell repertoires in cytomegalovirus infection. Overall study context: Well-studied HLA-B-restricted epitopes and recently identified HLA-C-restricted epitopes of CMV were both used in the study. Public TCR beta signatures provided an indication of both CMV infection and a matching HLA type.

With V trimmed by 8 bases and J by 6 bases, 10 bases remained unmatched. The CDR3 runs to 15 residues. Germline values: CDR1 MNHEY, CDR2 SMNVEV (reference sequence). TCRdb recomputed calls from the reads with MiXCR, one row per CDR3 protein. In the table there are approximately 770,000 distinct CDR3 sequences, 25% to 35% of which are singletons. For this clonotype: Its antigen remains unknown.

General observations from the study: Dominating the ex vivo response were TCR beta clonotypes that were CMV-specific and HLA-C-restricted.

The input for sequencing was cultured CD8+ T cells from PBMCs, taken from culture after CMV antigen stimulation. This receptor was obtained from a human donor in good health (CMV status not recorded). Some clones in this sample may be carry-over from other donors' samples. The chain uses TRBV27 and TRBJ2-1; TRBD1 matches at 10 bases. The CDR3, as DNA: TGTGCCAGCGGCTCCGGGACAGGGGTATCCAATGAGCAGTTCTTC. It yields the protein CASGSGTGVSNEQFF.